This TCR beta chain came from a study of blood T cell repertoires in COVID-19. For the study at large: The analysed material was cDNA or gDNA that came from T cells, B-cell-depleted T cells, or PBMCs.

In the source study's methods: Amplification from reference gene primers served as the basis for estimated nucleated cell counts. The data were produced by immunoSEQ multiplex PCR, yet TCRdb's version contains in-frame clones alone and is incomplete. V, J and clone size are taken as reported in that table, and D and trimming were inferred from the DNA itself. The repertoire holds around 150,000 clones, with more than 65% as singletons. The V gene's germline CDR1 is KGHSH and CDR2 LQKENI. With 4 bases clipped from V and 4 bases from J, the junction kept 1 base outside the gene matches. There are 13 residues in the CDR3. Cohorts were based on clinical histories the participants reported. Before being deemed recovered, Cohort 3 donors had two negative PCRs, clearance, or symptom resolution.

The sequencing input was PBMCs or T cells enriched from blood (not recorded which). The TCR comes from a man in his forties or fifties who had recovered from COVID-19. The genes are TRBV18 and TRBJ2-7; the match to TRBD1 covers 10 bases. The CDR3 DNA is TGTGCCAGCTCACGGGACAGGGGTTACGAGCAGTACTTC. Its translation: CASSRDRGYEQYF. Looking up the rest from reference TRBV18 and TRBJ2-7 gives the full variable domain: NAGVMQNPRHLVRRRGQEARLRCSPMKGHSHVYWYRQLPEEGLKFMVYLQKENIIDESGMPKERFSAEFPKEGPSILRIQQVVRGDSAAYFCASSRDRGYEQYFGPGTRLTVT.